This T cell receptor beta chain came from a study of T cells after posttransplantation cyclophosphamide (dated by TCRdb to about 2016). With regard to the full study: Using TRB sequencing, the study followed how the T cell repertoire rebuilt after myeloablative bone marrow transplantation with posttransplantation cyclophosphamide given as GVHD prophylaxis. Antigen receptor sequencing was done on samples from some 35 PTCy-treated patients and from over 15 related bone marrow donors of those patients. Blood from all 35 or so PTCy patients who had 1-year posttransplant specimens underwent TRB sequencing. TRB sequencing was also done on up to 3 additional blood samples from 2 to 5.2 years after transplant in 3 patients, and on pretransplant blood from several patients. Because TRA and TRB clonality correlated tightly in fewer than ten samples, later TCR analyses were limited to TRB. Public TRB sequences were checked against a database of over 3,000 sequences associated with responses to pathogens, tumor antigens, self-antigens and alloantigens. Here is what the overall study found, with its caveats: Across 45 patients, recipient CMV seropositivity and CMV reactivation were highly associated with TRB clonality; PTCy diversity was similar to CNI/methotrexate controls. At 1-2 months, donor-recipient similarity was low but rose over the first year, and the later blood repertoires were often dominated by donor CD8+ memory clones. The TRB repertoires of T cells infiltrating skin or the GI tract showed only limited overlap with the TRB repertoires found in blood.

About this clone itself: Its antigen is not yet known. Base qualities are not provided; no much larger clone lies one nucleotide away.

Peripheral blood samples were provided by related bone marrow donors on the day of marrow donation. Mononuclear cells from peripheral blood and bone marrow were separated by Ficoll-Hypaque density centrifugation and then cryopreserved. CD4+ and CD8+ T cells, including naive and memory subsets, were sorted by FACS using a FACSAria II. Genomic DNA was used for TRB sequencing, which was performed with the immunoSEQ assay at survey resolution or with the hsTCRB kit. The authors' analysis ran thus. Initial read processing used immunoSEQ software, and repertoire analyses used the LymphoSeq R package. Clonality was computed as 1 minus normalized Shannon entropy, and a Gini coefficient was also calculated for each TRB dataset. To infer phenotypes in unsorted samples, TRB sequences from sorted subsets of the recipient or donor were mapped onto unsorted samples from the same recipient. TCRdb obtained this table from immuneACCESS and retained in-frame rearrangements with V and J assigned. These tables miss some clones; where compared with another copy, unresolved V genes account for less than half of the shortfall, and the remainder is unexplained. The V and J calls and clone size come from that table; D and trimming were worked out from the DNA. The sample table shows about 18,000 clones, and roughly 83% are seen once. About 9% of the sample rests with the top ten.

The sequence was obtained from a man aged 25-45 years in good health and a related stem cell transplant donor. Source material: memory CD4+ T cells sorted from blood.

The CDR3 protein sequence reads: CASSARGAQPQHF. The nucleotide sequence is given as TGTGCCAGCAGCGCCAGGGGAGCTCAGCCCCAGCATTTT. The chain links TRBV7-9 with TRBJ1-5; matching of 6 bases hints at TRBD1 as the D gene. V lost 5 bases and J lost 6 bases; the stretch between them is 11 bases long. Looking up the germline V gene (reference sequence) yields CDR1 SEHNR and CDR2 FQNEAQ. From the cysteine through the phenylalanine, the CDR3 covers 13 amino acids. Of all the DNA, just the CDR3 is kept, 39 bases in frame from base 1.